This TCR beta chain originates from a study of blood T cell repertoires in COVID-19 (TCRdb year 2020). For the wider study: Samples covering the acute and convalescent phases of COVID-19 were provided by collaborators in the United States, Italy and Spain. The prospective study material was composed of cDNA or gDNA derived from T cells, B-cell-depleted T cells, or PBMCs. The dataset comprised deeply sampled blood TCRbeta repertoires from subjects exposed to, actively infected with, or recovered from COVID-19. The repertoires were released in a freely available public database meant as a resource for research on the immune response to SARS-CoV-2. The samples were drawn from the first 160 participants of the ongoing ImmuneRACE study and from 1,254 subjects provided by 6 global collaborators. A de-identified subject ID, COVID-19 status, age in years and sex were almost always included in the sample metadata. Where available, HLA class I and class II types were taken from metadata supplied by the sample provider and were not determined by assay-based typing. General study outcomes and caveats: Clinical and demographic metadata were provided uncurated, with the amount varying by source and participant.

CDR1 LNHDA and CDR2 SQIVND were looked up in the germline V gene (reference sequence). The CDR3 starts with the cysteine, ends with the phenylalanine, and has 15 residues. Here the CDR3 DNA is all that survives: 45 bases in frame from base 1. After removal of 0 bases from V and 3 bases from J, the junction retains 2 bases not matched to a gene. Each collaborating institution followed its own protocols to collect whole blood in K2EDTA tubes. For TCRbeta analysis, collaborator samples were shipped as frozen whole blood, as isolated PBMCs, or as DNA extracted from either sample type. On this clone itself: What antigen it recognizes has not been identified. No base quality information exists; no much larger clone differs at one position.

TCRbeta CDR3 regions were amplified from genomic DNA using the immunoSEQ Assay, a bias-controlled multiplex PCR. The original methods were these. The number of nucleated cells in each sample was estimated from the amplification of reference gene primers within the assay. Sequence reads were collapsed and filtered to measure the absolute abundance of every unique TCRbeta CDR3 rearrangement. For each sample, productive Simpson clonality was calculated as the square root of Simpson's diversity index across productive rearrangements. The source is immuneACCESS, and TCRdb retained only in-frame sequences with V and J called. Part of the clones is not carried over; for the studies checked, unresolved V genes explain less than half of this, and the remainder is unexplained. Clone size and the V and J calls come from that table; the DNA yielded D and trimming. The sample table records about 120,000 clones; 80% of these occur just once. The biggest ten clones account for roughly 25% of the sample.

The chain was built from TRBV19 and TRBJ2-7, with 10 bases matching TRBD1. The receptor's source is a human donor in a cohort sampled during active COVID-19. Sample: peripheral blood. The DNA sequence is TGTGCCAGTAGTATAGATGGGACAGGGGACTACGAGCAGTACTTC. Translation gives CASSIDGTGDYEQYF.